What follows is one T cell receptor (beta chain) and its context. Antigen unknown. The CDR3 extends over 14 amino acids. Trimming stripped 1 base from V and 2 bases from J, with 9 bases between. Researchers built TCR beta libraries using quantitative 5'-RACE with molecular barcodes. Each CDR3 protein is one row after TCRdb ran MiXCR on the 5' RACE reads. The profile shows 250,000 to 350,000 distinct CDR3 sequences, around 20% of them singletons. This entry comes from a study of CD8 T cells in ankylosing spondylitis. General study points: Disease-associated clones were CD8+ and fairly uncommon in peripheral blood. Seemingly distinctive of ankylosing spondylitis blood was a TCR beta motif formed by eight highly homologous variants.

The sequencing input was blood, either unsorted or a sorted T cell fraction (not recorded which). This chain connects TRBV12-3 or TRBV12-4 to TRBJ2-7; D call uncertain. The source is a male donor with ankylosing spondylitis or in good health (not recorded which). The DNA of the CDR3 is TGTGCCAGCAGTTTAGGTGTAGGCCCCTACGAGCAGTACGTC. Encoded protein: CASSLGVGPYEQYV.